This TCR beta chain was retrieved from a study of blood T cell repertoires in COVID-19. Study-wide background: Sources were T cells, B-cell-depleted T cells, or PBMCs; the material itself was cDNA or gDNA.

Germline V lookup: CDR1 SGDLS, CDR2 YYNGEE. The CDR3 is 15 residues long. V was pared by 0 bases and J by 4 bases, with 6 bases of the junction left unmatched. Participants were aged about 18 to 89 years from 20 to 30 US areas. Participants had their cohort set by participant-reported clinical history. Recovered Cohort 3 donors showed two negative PCRs, clearance, or symptom resolution. Clones were read by immunoSEQ multiplex PCR, and TCRdb kept only the in-frame ones, dropping some. The sample holds around 300,000 clones; 90% are singletons and the top ten take approximately 1.2%. This rearrangement joins TRBV9 to TRBJ1-2; 7 bases map to TRBD1. Material for sequencing was PBMCs or T cells enriched from blood (not recorded which). This TCR came from a woman younger than 45 who had recovered from COVID-19. CDR3 sequence (DNA): TGTGCCAGCAGCGTAGAGGAGGGGGCTGCCTATGGCTACACCTTC. This codes for CASSVEEGAAYGYTF.